These 21 T cell receptor beta chains originate from one sample sequenced in a study of shared clonotypes between healthy human individuals. Some clones are missing from TCRdb's copy, which holds only in-frame ones; the method was immunoSEQ multiplex PCR. The data show 850,000 to 1,100,000 clones, 70% to 80% seen once. The sequenced material came from memory CD4+ T cells from PBMCs. The subset was: CD45RA-negative fraction. All receptors derive from a man aged 18 to 30 in good health. Some clones in this sample may be carry-over from other donors' samples.

V gene TRBV4-3 combines with J gene TRBJ1-2; D unclear. V dropped 4 bases and J dropped 2 bases, with 14 bases sitting between them. There are 15 residues in the CDR3. Per germline, CDR1 LGHNA and CDR2 YSLEER. The CDR3 spells CASSRRVGGNYGYTF. CDR3 sequence (DNA): TGCGCCAGCAGCCGAAGAGTGGGCGGGAACTATGGCTACACCTTC.

This clone was detected once. The V gene is TRBV7-9, the J gene TRBJ2-2; possible D gene TRBD1, 5 bases. The CDR3 runs to 18 residues. Trimming pared 2 bases from V and 3 bases from J, leaving 19 bases between. CDR1 and CDR2 (germline): SEHNR, FQNEAQ (reference sequence). The CDR3 DNA reads as TGTGCCAGCAGCTTATATCCGGTTCAGGGCTGGGACACCGGGGAGCTGTTTTTT. Translated: CASSLYPVQGWDTGELFF.

V gene TRBV7-3 combines with J gene TRBJ2-2; D remains ambiguous. The CDR3 consists of 13 residues. The ends were cut back, 4 bases at V and 4 bases at J, with 7 bases in the middle. Germline V gene data show CDR1 as SGHTA and CDR2 as FQGTGA. DNA for the CDR3: TGTGCCAGCAGCTCCTCCGGCACCGGGGAGCTGTTTTTT. This encodes CASSSSGTGELFF.

Regarding this clone: Other DNA sequences of this sample code for an identical CDR3. The DNA of the CDR3 is TGTGCCAGCAGCTTAAGGGGAGGAGGGGAAACCCAGTACTTC. Its protein product is CASSLRGGGETQYF. The genes are TRBV7-3 and TRBJ2-5; possible D gene TRBD2, 6 bases. Germline V gene lookup returns CDR1 SGHTA and CDR2 FQGTGA. With 1 base removed from V and 8 bases from J, the gap between germline ends came to 14 bases. This CDR3 has 14 amino acids.

The sample holds a few counts of this clone. The chain links TRBV15 to TRBJ1-1, with a tentative D call TRBD1 (6 bases). Germline assignment: CDR1 LNHNV and CDR2 YYDKDF (reference sequence). The V and J ends lost 0 bases and 1 base respectively, with 15 bases between them. This CDR3 region has 17 residues. The CDR3 DNA follows: TGTGCCACCAGCAGAGATTACGGCAGGGGTTCGAACACTGAAGCTTTCTTT. It yields the protein CATSRDYGRGSNTEAFF.

This rearrangement joins TRBV7-2 to TRBJ2-7, with 7 bases aligning to TRBD2. In germline, CDR1 is SGHTA, CDR2 FQGNSA. This CDR3 comprises 14 residues. The V segment lost 3 bases and the J segment 3 bases; nucleotides outside the gene matches: 5. DNA for the CDR3: TGTGCCAGCAGCTTCAGTGCGGGGGACTACGAGCAGTACTTC. Its protein product is CASSFSAGDYEQYF.

This clone was counted a few times. The chain employs TRBV7-2 and TRBJ1-2; 7 bases are shared with TRBD1. The germline gives CDR1 SGHTA, CDR2 FQGNSA. V was clipped by 1 base and J by 3 bases; unmatched bases: 8. The CDR3 covers 16 residues. The CDR3 sequence is CASSLEPARGDYGYTF. The CDR3 region has the DNA TGTGCCAGCAGCTTAGAGCCGGCCAGGGGGGACTATGGCTACACCTTC.

The V gene is TRBV27, the J gene TRBJ1-5; D remains unclear. V shed 6 bases and J shed 0 bases, with 9 bases lying between them. The length of the CDR3 is 14 residues. In germline, CDR1 is MNHEY, CDR2 SMNVEV (reference sequence). CDR3 nucleotide sequence: TGTGCCAGCAGACTCACACTTAGCAATCAGCCCCAGCATTTT. Protein: CASRLTLSNQPQHF.

The chain has TRBV5-3 and TRBJ2-2; 10 bases are a match to TRBD2. TRBV5-3 belongs to the ORF category, with a function that is uncertain. Trimming at V came to 10 bases and at J to 7 bases, leaving 7 bases not matched to a gene. This CDR3 spans 13 amino acids. The CDR3 sequence is CAGLAGDGGELFF. CDR3 nucleotides: TGTGCCGGCCTAGCGGGAGACGGCGGGGAGCTGTTTTTT.

V and J are TRBV5-8 and TRBJ2-7, with D possibly TRBD1 on 5 matching bases. The germline V and J ends were trimmed by 4 bases and 3 bases, with 8 bases remaining between them. Germline CDR1 reads SGHTS; CDR2 reads YDEGEE. The CDR3 runs to 12 residues. This CDR3 is CASSTQGYEQYF. In nucleotides, the CDR3 is TGTGCCAGCAGCACCCAGGGCTACGAGCAGTACTTC. Based on the CDR3 plus reference TRBV5-8 and TRBJ2-7, the full variable domain is EAGVTQSPTHLIKTRGQQATLRCSPISGHTSVYWYQQALGLGLQFLLWYDEGEERNRGNFPPRFSGRQFPNYSSELNVNALELEDSALYLCASSTQGYEQYFGPGTRLTVT.

The chain combines TRBV7-6 with TRBJ1-1; maybe TRBD1 (6 bases). The germline V and J ends were trimmed by 5 bases and 10 bases, with 32 bases remaining between them. This CDR3 spans 18 amino acids. Germline V gives CDR1 SGHVS, CDR2 FNYEAQ. This CDR3 is CASSPLLGASVASRRAFF. The DNA for the CDR3 is TGTGCCAGCAGCCCTCTCTTGGGGGCGTCTGTAGCCTCGCGACGAGCTTTCTTT. Complete variable domain (other parts from reference TRBV7-6 and TRBJ1-1): GAGVSQSPRYKVTKRGQDVALRCDPISGHVSLYWYRQALGQGPEFLTYFNYEAQQDKSGLPNDRFSAERPEGSISTLTIQRTEQRDSAMYRCASSPLLGASVASRRAFFGQGTRLTVV.

At least ten counts were recorded for this clone. The chain couples TRBV7-3 to TRBJ2-6; D not certain. Trimming cost V 4 bases and J 0 bases, with 7 bases left between them. Looked up from germline, CDR1 is SGHTA and CDR2 is FQGTGA. The CDR3 loop spans 15 amino acids. The CDR3 loop is CASSSRSSGANVLTF. Here the CDR3 DNA reads TGTGCCAGCAGCTCCAGATCCTCTGGGGCCAACGTCCTGACTTTC.

This clone came up once. V usage is TRBV11-2 and J usage is TRBJ2-1; D might be TRBD2 (5 bases). The germline CDR1 and CDR2 sequences are SGHAT and FQNNGV. V was trimmed by 0 bases and J by 0 bases, leaving 18 bases between them. This CDR3 contains 19 residues. CDR3 in amino acids: CASSLDAGVGPTSYNEQFF. CDR3 sequence (DNA): TGTGCCAGCAGCTTAGATGCCGGGGTAGGGCCGACCTCCTACAATGAGCAGTTCTTC.

The V call is TRBV10-3, the J call TRBJ2-7, with 7 bases identical to TRBD2. J gave up 9 bases and V 0 bases, and 2 bases lay outside the gene matches. This CDR3 contains 12 residues. Germline assignment: CDR1 ENHRY and CDR2 SYGVKD. This chain's CDR3 is CAISESKRGQYF. The CDR3 DNA follows: TGTGCCATCAGTGAGTCGAAGCGGGGGCAGTACTTC.

This clone was picked up a small number of times. The V and J genes are TRBV2 and TRBJ1-1; D is ambiguous. V was cut by 6 bases and J by 9 bases, with 14 bases left in between. Germline loops: CDR1 SNHLY, CDR2 FYNNEI. This CDR3 has 12 residues. CDR3 DNA: TGTGCCAGCAGCTCGCACCTGGAGAAAGCTTTCTTT. Amino acids: CASSSHLEKAFF.

V is TRBV28 and J is TRBJ1-1; D possibly corresponds to TRBD1 (6 bases). Trimming removed 3 bases at V and 10 bases at J, with 12 bases between. CDR1 is MDHEN, CDR2 SYDVKM, per germline. CDR3 length: 12 residues. As DNA, the CDR3 is TGTGCCAGCAGTTTGAGCAGGGGAACAGCTTTCTTT. The encoded protein is CASSLSRGTAFF.

Note on this clone: In the same sample, other DNA sequences code for this CDR3. The chain has TRBV30 and TRBJ1-2, with TRBD1 as a possible D gene (5 bases). CDR3 length equals 13 residues. Germline-derived CDR1 and CDR2 are GTSNPN and SVGIG (reference sequence). The germline V and J ends were trimmed by 3 bases and 3 bases, with 11 bases remaining between them. The CDR3 bases are TGTGCCTGGAGCGTGGGGGTTTACTATGGCTACACCTTC. This translates into CAWSVGVYYGYTF.

For this clone: The identical CDR3 is also encoded by other nucleotide sequences in the sample. V usage is TRBV28 and J usage is TRBJ1-5, with 7 positions matching TRBD1. The ends lost 5 bases at V and 1 base at J; junction bases unmatched: 5. CDR1 MDHEN and CDR2 SYDVKM come from the germline V gene. This CDR3 contains 15 residues. The CDR3 sequence: CASSPGGFSNQPQHF. The CDR3 DNA reads TGTGCCAGCAGTCCAGGGGGTTTCAGCAATCAGCCCCAGCATTTT. Filled out from reference TRBV28 and TRBJ1-5, the complete variable domain reads DVKVTQSSRYLVKRTGEKVFLECVQDMDHENMFWYRQDPGLGLRLIYFSYDVKMKEKGDIPEGYSVSREKKERFSLILESASTNQTSMYLCASSPGGFSNQPQHFGDGTRLSIL.

The rearrangement links TRBV7-2 to TRBJ2-7, with TRBD2 matching 8 bases. CDR1 and CDR2 (germline): SGHTA, FQGNSA. This CDR3 contains 14 residues. V gave up 5 bases and J gave up 5 bases; unmatched junction bases: 8. The CDR3 loop reads CASSTGLEYHEQYF. In nucleotides, the CDR3 is TGTGCCAGCAGCACGGGACTAGAATACCACGAGCAGTACTTC. The variable domain in full, completed from reference TRBV7-2 and TRBJ2-7, reads GAGVSQSPSNKVTEKGKDVELRCDPISGHTALYWYRQSLGQGLEFLIYFQGNSAPDKSGLPSDRFSAERTGGSVSTLTIQRTQQEDSAVYLCASSTGLEYHEQYFGPGTRLTVT.

V usage is TRBV2 and J usage is TRBJ2-7; D not resolved. V was cut by 7 bases and J by 7 bases, with 11 bases left in between. Germline assignment: CDR1 SNHLY and CDR2 FYNNEI. This CDR3 has 11 amino acids. The CDR3 bases are TGTGCCAGCATAATAGGTGCGGAGCAGTACTTC. Protein: CASIIGAEQYF.

The chain joins TRBV11-1 to TRBJ2-5, with D possibly matching TRBD1 (5 bases). Trimming took off 5 bases at V and 5 bases at J, with 15 bases between the two ends. Germline V gives CDR1 SGHAT, CDR2 FQDESV (reference sequence). The CDR3 spans 14 residues. In nucleotides, the CDR3 is TGTGCCAGCAGCGGGTGGGGCAGCGTTGAGACCCAGTACTTC. It yields the protein CASSGWGSVETQYF.